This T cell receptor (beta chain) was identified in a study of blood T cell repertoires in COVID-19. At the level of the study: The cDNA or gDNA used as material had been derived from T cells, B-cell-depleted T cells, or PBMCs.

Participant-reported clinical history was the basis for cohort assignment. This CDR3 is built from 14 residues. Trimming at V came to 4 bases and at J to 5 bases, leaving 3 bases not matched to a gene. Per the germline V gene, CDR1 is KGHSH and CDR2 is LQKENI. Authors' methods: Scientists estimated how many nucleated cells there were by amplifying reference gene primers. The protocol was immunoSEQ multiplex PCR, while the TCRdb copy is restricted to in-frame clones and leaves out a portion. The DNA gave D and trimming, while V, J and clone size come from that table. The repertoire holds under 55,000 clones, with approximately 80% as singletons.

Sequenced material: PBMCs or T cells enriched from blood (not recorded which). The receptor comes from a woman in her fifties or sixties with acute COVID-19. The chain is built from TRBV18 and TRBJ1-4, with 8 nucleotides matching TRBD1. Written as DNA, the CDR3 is TGTGCCAGCTCACGACAGGGGCTAAATGAAAAACTGTTTTTT. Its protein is CASSRQGLNEKLFF.